Presented here are 5 T cell receptor beta chains from one specimen sequenced in a study of PD-1 blockade in classical Hodgkin lymphoma. The assay was immunoSEQ multiplex PCR, and TCRdb's table has in-frame clones only and misses some. The table lists around 4,000 clones, 71% of them singletons. No patient escaped relapse after autologous stem cell transplantation, and brentuximab vedotin exposure varied. The sample consisted of peripheral blood mononuclear cells (PBMCs), taken at baseline. These receptors all come from a human donor with classical Hodgkin lymphoma.

This clone was counted between two and nine times. This chain joins TRBV7-2 and TRBJ2-2, with TRBD2 matching 11 bases. The length of the CDR3 is 16 residues. With V trimmed by 1 base and J by 6 bases, 4 bases remained unmatched. Per germline, CDR1 SGHTA and CDR2 FQGNSA. The CDR3 spells CASSLGLAGLAGELFF. The DNA of the CDR3 is TGTGCCAGCAGCTTAGGACTAGCGGGACTGGCCGGGGAGCTGTTTTTT.

This clone was observed a few times. The V gene is TRBV27, the J gene TRBJ1-5; D is uncertain. Germline CDR1 and CDR2: MNHEY and SMNVEV (reference sequence). This CDR3 spans 15 amino acids. V dropped 3 bases and J dropped 3 bases, with 12 bases sitting between them. CDR3 protein: CASSFGSGNNQPQHF. CDR3 in DNA: TGTGCCAGCAGTTTTGGGTCAGGCAACAATCAGCCCCAGCATTTT.

This clone showed up just once. The chain links TRBV7-6 to TRBJ2-5, with no clear D. Trimming stripped 1 base from V and 4 bases from J, with 10 bases between. The CDR3 runs 14 residues. CDR1 and CDR2 from the germline V gene are SGHVS and FNYEAQ. CDR3 DNA: TGTGCCAGCAGCTTAGGGGGTTCCGGAGAGACCCAGTACTTC. Its protein is CASSLGGSGETQYF. Drawing the rest from reference TRBV7-6 and TRBJ2-5, the complete variable domain is GAGVSQSPRYKVTKRGQDVALRCDPISGHVSLYWYRQALGQGPEFLTYFNYEAQQDKSGLPNDRFSAERPEGSISTLTIQRTEQRDSAMYRCASSLGGSGETQYFGPGTRLLVL.

The V and J genes are TRBV4-1 and TRBJ1-2; tentatively, D is TRBD1 (6 bases). V was pared by 4 bases and J by 5 bases, with 17 bases between. The CDR3 covers 15 residues. Germline values: CDR1 MGHRA, CDR2 YSYEKL. CDR3 loop: CASSPRTADYYGYTF. CDR3 coding DNA: TGCGCCAGCAGCCCGCGGACAGCAGACTATTATGGCTACACCTTC.

The gene calls are TRBV28 and TRBJ2-4; 8 bases are shared with TRBD1. V was pared by 2 bases and J by 3 bases, with 3 bases of the junction left unmatched. Germline V lookup: CDR1 MDHEN, CDR2 SYDVKM. The CDR3 totals 15 residues. CDR3 coding DNA: TGTGCCAGCAGTTTAGCAGGGGGCCACAAAAACATTCAGTACTTC. Translation gives CASSLAGGHKNIQYF.